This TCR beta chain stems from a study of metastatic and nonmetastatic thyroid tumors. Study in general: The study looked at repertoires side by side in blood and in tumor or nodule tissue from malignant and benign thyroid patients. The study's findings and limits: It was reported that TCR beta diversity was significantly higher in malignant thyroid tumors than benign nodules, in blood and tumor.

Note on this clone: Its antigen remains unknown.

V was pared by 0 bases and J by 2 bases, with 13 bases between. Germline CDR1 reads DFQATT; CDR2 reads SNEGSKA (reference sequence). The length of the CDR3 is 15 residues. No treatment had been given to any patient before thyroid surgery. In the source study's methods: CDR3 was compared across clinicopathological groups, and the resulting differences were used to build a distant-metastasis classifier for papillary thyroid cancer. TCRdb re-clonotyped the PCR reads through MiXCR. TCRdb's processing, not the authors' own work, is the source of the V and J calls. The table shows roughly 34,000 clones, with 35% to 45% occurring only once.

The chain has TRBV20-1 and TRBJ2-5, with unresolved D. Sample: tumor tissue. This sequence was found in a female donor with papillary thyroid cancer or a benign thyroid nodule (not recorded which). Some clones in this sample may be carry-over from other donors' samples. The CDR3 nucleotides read TGCAGTGCTAGAGATTTACAAGGATCACAAGAGACCCAGTACTTC. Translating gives CSARDLQGSQETQYF.